Shown below are 24 T cell receptor beta chains from a single sample sequenced in a study of cytomegalovirus exposure and HLA in healthy donors. PCR amplification relied on 60 Vbeta primers (plus 13 Jbeta primers). Sequencing used immunoSEQ multiplex PCR; TCRdb keeps in-frame clones, though not all of them. The sample lists roughly 160,000 clones; more than 70% were seen once. The material sequenced was PBMCs. The receptor source for this set is a girl between 5 and 17 years old in good health and CMV-seronegative.

CDR3 DNA sequence: TGTGCCAGCAGCCTTACCGACCTCCCGGTCGCGGCTCAAGAGACCCAGTACTTC. It translates to CASSLTDLPVAAQETQYF. The rearrangement links TRBV11-2 to TRBJ2-5; D is unresolved. Looked up from germline, CDR1 is SGHAT and CDR2 is FQNNGV. V lost 5 bases and J 2 bases, leaving 24 bases between the germline ends. CDR3 length equals 18 residues.

This clone was seen only a few times. This chain joins TRBV4-2 and TRBJ2-5, with D maybe TRBD2 (5 bases). Trimming left V 0 bases short and J 2 bases short, with 10 bases between. Germline-derived CDR1 and CDR2 are LGHNA and YNFKEQ. The length of the CDR3 is 15 residues. CDR3 region: CASSQEEGMQETQYF. Here the CDR3 DNA reads TGTGCCAGCAGCCAAGAAGAGGGCATGCAAGAGACCCAGTACTTC.

The gene calls are TRBV6-5 and TRBJ2-7; 9 nucleotides line up with TRBD1. The CDR3 length is 14 residues. The V segment lost 5 bases and the J segment 0 bases; nucleotides outside the gene matches: 2. Germline CDR1 reads MNHEY; CDR2 reads SVGAGI. The CDR3 nucleotides read TGTGCCAGCAGTGCGACAGGGGGCTCCTACGAGCAGTACTTC. Amino acids: CASSATGGSYEQYF.

This rearrangement joins TRBV6-6 to TRBJ1-4; no clear D gene. The CDR3 contains 15 residues. V lost 2 bases, J lost 6 bases, and 13 bases lay in between. CDR1 is MNHNY, CDR2 SVGAGI, per germline (reference sequence). This CDR3 reads CASSYPMGRDEKLFF. The CDR3 nucleotides read TGTGCCAGCAGTTACCCCATGGGGAGGGATGAAAAACTGTTTTTT.

V usage is TRBV19 and J usage is TRBJ2-7; 10 nucleotides agree with TRBD1. V dropped 8 bases and J dropped 5; count of bases not matched to a gene: 12. This CDR3 comprises 15 residues. Germline-derived CDR1 and CDR2 are LNHDA and SQIVND (reference sequence). CDR3 sequence: CASVARGQGIDEQYF. The DNA for the CDR3 is TGTGCCAGTGTAGCTCGGGGACAGGGGATTGACGAGCAGTACTTC.

The sample holds a few counts of this clone. This chain links TRBV6-5 with TRBJ1-5; D is possibly TRBD1 (5 bases). Trimming removed 4 bases from V and 9 bases from J, with 13 bases in between. The CDR3 sequence is 13 residues long. From germline, CDR1 is MNHEY and CDR2 SVGAGI. The CDR3 spells CASSSGVFGPQHF. The DNA of the CDR3 is TGTGCCAGCAGTTCGGGGGTGTTCGGGCCCCAGCATTTT.

Remarks on this clone: Within the sample, other DNA sequences also encode this same CDR3. V and J are TRBV5-1 and TRBJ2-3, with TRBD2 identical over 8 bases. This CDR3 has 15 amino acids. The J segment lost 0 bases and the V segment lost 3 bases, leaving 3 bases of the junction unmatched. Germline CDR1 reads SGHRS; CDR2 reads YFSETQ. CDR3 in DNA: TGCGCCAGCAGCTCCGGCGGGGGGAGCACAGATACGCAGTATTTT. Translation: CASSSGGGSTDTQYF.

The chain joins TRBV14 to TRBJ1-1, with TRBD1 matching over 7 bases. Germline values: CDR1 SGHDN, CDR2 FVKESK. J gave up 8 bases and V 2 bases, and 11 bases lay outside the gene matches. This CDR3 contains 15 residues. Written as DNA, the CDR3 is TGTGCCAGCAGCCAACCACGGGGAGGACAGGAGGAAGCTTTCTTT. It yields the protein CASSQPRGGQEEAFF.

This clone was detected only once. V usage is TRBV27 and J usage is TRBJ2-5, with TRBD1 matching over 7 bases. There are 13 residues in the CDR3. V was clipped by 3 bases and J by 8 bases; unmatched bases: 6. The V gene's germline CDR1 is MNHEY and CDR2 SMNVEV (reference sequence). CDR3 amino acids: CASSFQGVDTQYF. The CDR3 DNA reads TGTGCCAGCAGTTTCCAGGGGGTCGATACCCAGTACTTC.

This clone was observed a few times. This sequence joins TRBV7-9 and TRBJ2-5; D may be TRBD1 (6 bases). The CDR3 consists of 14 residues. Per the germline V gene, CDR1 is SEHNR and CDR2 is FQNEAQ (reference sequence). V lost 5 bases and J 5 bases, leaving 15 bases between the germline ends. The CDR3 nucleotides are TGTGCCAGCAGCCCAACGGGGCAGGGGGAGACCCAGTACTTC. Its protein product is CASSPTGQGETQYF.

The chain is built from TRBV5-1 and TRBJ2-1; TRBD2 aligns across 7 bases. Germline V gives CDR1 SGHRS, CDR2 YFSETQ. Losses at the gene ends were 0 bases for V and 4 bases for J; bases not matched to a gene: 7. The CDR3 consists of 16 residues. CDR3 residues: CASSLGGTTQYNEQFF. The CDR3 DNA reads TGCGCCAGCAGCTTGGGCGGGACTACCCAATACAATGAGCAGTTCTTC.

The genes are TRBV19 and TRBJ2-5, with 8 bases fitting TRBD2. The germline V gene has CDR1 LNHDA and CDR2 SQIVND (reference sequence). The CDR3 covers 16 residues. Trimming took 5 bases from V and 2 from J; bases not matched to a gene: 10. The CDR3 DNA is TGTGCCAGTAGTGAATCACCCCTAGCGGGTCAAGAGACCCAGTACTTC. Encoded protein: CASSESPLAGQETQYF.

A few counts support this clone. This chain links TRBV9 with TRBJ2-1; unclear D gene. V lost 0 bases and J lost 3, with 10 bases in between. The V gene's germline CDR1 is SGDLS and CDR2 YYNGEE. CDR3 length: 15 amino acids. The CDR3 DNA reads TGTGCCAGCAGCGTAGGCGCGTCGGGCTACAATGAGCAGTTCTTC. Encoded protein: CASSVGASGYNEQFF.

V and J are TRBV29-1 and TRBJ1-5; 8 nucleotides agree with TRBD1. The germline CDR1 and CDR2 sequences are SQVTM and ANQGSEA. The V gene end was trimmed by 6 bases and the J gene end by 6 bases; junction bases not matched to a gene: 7. The CDR3 runs to 13 residues. CDR3 bases: TGCAGCGTCGGCAGGGGGCAGGGTCAGCCCCAGCATTTT. Protein: CSVGRGQGQPQHF.

This sequence joins TRBV25-1 and TRBJ1-6; the D gene is possibly TRBD1 (6 bases). V shed 5 bases and J shed 7 bases, with 12 bases lying between them. Germline V CDR1 and CDR2: MGHDK, SYGVNS. The CDR3 length is 14 residues. CDR3: CASSWSGQNSPLHF. In nucleotides, the CDR3 is TGTGCCAGCAGTTGGTCTGGACAGAATTCACCCCTCCACTTT.

The rearrangement joins TRBV18 to TRBJ1-5; D is ambiguous. CDR1 and CDR2 (germline): KGHSH, LQKENI. The CDR3 contains 15 residues. With 4 bases removed from V and 0 bases from J, the gap between germline ends came to 10 bases. The CDR3 spells CASSRAEDSNQPQHF. The CDR3 DNA reads as TGTGCCAGCTCACGGGCGGAGGATAGCAATCAGCCCCAGCATTTT.

V is TRBV9 and J is TRBJ1-3, with D tentatively TRBD1 (5 bases). V was pared by 3 bases and J by 7 bases, with 17 bases between. This CDR3 has 15 amino acids. Germline CDR1 and CDR2: SGDLS and YYNGEE. The CDR3 loop reads CASSANGAAGNTIYF. CDR3 bases: TGTGCCAGCAGCGCTAACGGGGCGGCGGGGAACACCATATATTTT.

CDR3 nucleotides: TGTGCCAGCAGTCTTACAGGGGATAACTATGGCTACACCTTC. Its protein product is CASSLTGDNYGYTF. V gene TRBV6-5 combines with J gene TRBJ1-2, with 7 positions matching TRBD1. V shed 5 bases, J shed 1 base, and the junction held 4 bases outside the gene matches. CDR3 length equals 14 residues. Germline V gene data show CDR1 as MNHEY and CDR2 as SVGAGI.

The chain couples TRBV4-1 to TRBJ1-1; 7 bases line up with TRBD1. The CDR3 sequence is 18 residues long. Looked up from germline, CDR1 is MGHRA and CDR2 is YSYEKL. J was trimmed by 0 bases and V by 4 bases; bases with no gene match: 14. The CDR3 is CASSPGGQGNSLNTEAFF. DNA for the CDR3: TGCGCCAGCAGCCCAGGGGGGCAGGGGAACTCGCTGAACACTGAAGCTTTCTTT.

The chain employs TRBV5-1 and TRBJ1-2; D remains ambiguous. Germline CDR1 SGHRS, CDR2 YFSETQ. V was clipped by 0 bases and J by 3 bases, with 12 bases between them. CDR3 length: 15 residues. The CDR3 is CASSLDPQLYYGYTF. DNA for the CDR3: TGCGCCAGCAGCTTGGACCCCCAGTTGTACTATGGCTACACCTTC.

The V call is TRBV7-3, the J call TRBJ2-1; 8 bases align to TRBD2. This CDR3 has 13 residues. The V segment lost 4 bases and the J segment 7 bases; nucleotides outside the gene matches: 3. In germline, CDR1 is SGHTA, CDR2 FQGTGA. The CDR3 protein is CASSSSGGNEQFF. The CDR3 DNA reads TGTGCCAGCAGCTCGAGCGGGGGTAATGAGCAGTTCTTC.

A word on this clone: In the same sample, other DNA sequences code for this CDR3. This rearrangement joins TRBV5-1 to TRBJ2-5, with TRBD1 as a possible D gene (5 bases). Deletions cut 0 bases from V and 2 bases from J, with 5 bases between. The CDR3 is 13 amino acids. Germline V gene data show CDR1 as SGHRS and CDR2 as YFSETQ. The CDR3 is CASSLGQQETQYF. CDR3 in DNA: TGCGCCAGCAGCTTGGGACAGCAAGAGACCCAGTACTTC.

This clone has a single count. The V call is TRBV7-8, the J call TRBJ2-1; 7 bases are a match to TRBD2. Germline-derived CDR1 and CDR2 are SGHVS and FQNEAQ. This CDR3 has 17 amino acids. V trimming: 1 base; J trimming: 8 bases; junction bases outside the gene matches: 14. CDR3 amino acids: CASSLDVGGVHLYEQFF. The CDR3 coding sequence is TGTGCCAGCAGCTTAGACGTGGGGGGGGTACACCTCTATGAGCAGTTCTTC. The whole variable domain, filled in from reference TRBV7-8 and TRBJ2-1, reads GAGVSQSPRYKVAKRGQDVALRCDPISGHVSLFWYQQALGQGPEFLTYFQNEAQLDKSGLPSDRFFAERPEGSVSTLKIQRTQQEDSAVYLCASSLDVGGVHLYEQFFGPGTRLTVL.

This clone has more than one count but fewer than ten. V usage is TRBV2 and J usage is TRBJ2-7; D is unclear. In germline, CDR1 is SNHLY, CDR2 FYNNEI. The CDR3 covers 10 residues. Between the trimmed V and J ends, which lost 6 bases and 4 bases, there was a span of 4 bases. The CDR3 sequence is CASRQYEQYF. CDR3 DNA sequence: TGTGCCAGCAGACAGTACGAGCAGTACTTC.